These 19 T cell receptor beta chains originate from one sample sequenced in a study of cytomegalovirus exposure and HLA in healthy donors. The PCR contained 60 Vbeta and 13 Jbeta primers. Generated by immunoSEQ multiplex PCR, the TCRdb table keeps only in-frame clones and is missing some. The sample carries under 130,000 clones, around 80% recorded once. Sequencing was done on a sample of PBMCs. The source is a woman aged 40 to 49 in good health and CMV-seronegative.

In DNA form, the CDR3 reads TGTGCCAGCAATCGACAGGGAGCTGAAGCTTTCTTT. This gives the protein CASNRQGAEAFF. J is TRBJ1-1 and V is TRBV18; TRBD1 matches at 7 bases. V trimming: 8 bases; J trimming: 6 bases; junction bases outside the gene matches: 6. Germline V CDR1 and CDR2: KGHSH, LQKENI. The CDR3 consists of 12 residues.

The genes are TRBV6-6 and TRBJ2-7; 7 bases line up with TRBD1. The germline V gene encodes CDR1 MNHNY and CDR2 SVGAGI (reference sequence). Trimming cost V 4 bases and J 4 bases; bases outside gene matches: 4. CDR3 length equals 13 residues. CDR3 nucleotides: TGTGCCAGCAGTTTGGGACAGCTATACGAGCAGTACTTC. Translated, it gives CASSLGQLYEQYF.

V gene TRBV10-3 combines with J gene TRBJ2-2; D gene unclear. CDR1 ENHRY and CDR2 SYGVKD come from the germline V gene. CDR3 size: 14 residues. Trimming stripped 4 bases from V and 2 bases from J, with 8 bases between. The CDR3 nucleotides read TGTGCCATCAGTGTTCTGTCCAACACCGGGGAGCTGTTTTTT. Translated, it gives CAISVLSNTGELFF.

The CDR3, as DNA: TGTGCCAGCAGCGTTATACAGGGGGCCGGGGAGCTGTTTTTT. Its protein is CASSVIQGAGELFF. The chain links TRBV9 to TRBJ2-2, with 8 bases identical to TRBD1. The V gene's germline CDR1 is SGDLS and CDR2 YYNGEE. V shed 2 bases, J shed 6 bases, and the junction held 3 bases outside the gene matches. The CDR3 has 14 residues.

V is TRBV21-1 and J is TRBJ1-5. TRBV21-1 has pseudogene status. The CDR3 spans 19 residues. The CDR3 DNA is TGTGCCAGCAGCAGGGACTTTTATTGCCAACAATATAGCAATCAGCCCCAGCATTTT. It is translated as CASSRDFYCQQYSNQPQHF.

V and J are TRBV27 and TRBJ2-7, with 11 bases lining up with TRBD2. Germline V gene data show CDR1 as MNHEY and CDR2 as SMNVEV (reference sequence). This CDR3 comprises 15 residues. The V segment lost 5 bases and the J segment 1 base; nucleotides outside the gene matches: 4. CDR3 amino acids: CASSVTSGMSYEQYF. The CDR3 DNA reads TGTGCCAGCAGTGTGACTAGCGGGATGTCCTACGAGCAGTACTTC.

The chain carries TRBV7-2 and TRBJ1-1; TRBD1 might be the D (5 bases). The CDR3 is 14 residues long. V lost 3 bases, J lost 4 bases, and 12 bases lay in between. Germline V CDR1 and CDR2: SGHTA, FQGNSA. The CDR3 DNA follows: TGTGCCAGCAGCTTCGGGGGGACCCCCACTGAAGCTTTCTTT. Translation gives CASSFGGTPTEAFF.

V usage is TRBV29-1 and J usage is TRBJ2-6; 11 nucleotides agree with TRBD2. This CDR3 region has 20 residues. V trimming: 0 bases; J trimming: 0 bases; junction bases outside the gene matches: 10. The germline gives CDR1 SQVTM, CDR2 ANQGSEA. For the CDR3, the DNA is TGCAGCGTTGAAGATGCAACCCCGGGACTAGCGGACTCTGGGGCCAACGTCCTGACTTTC. Protein sequence: CSVEDATPGLADSGANVLTF.

V is TRBV29-1 and J is TRBJ2-7, with 7 positions matching TRBD2. With V trimmed by 4 bases and J by 6 bases, 9 bases remained unmatched. This CDR3 is 13 amino acids long. Germline lookup yields CDR1 SQVTM and CDR2 ANQGSEA. CDR3 in DNA: TGCAGCGTTGGCGGGAGAGAAGGAAGCGAGCAGTACTTC. Its translation is CSVGGREGSEQYF.

This chain joins TRBV5-1 and TRBJ2-2; 12 bases are shared with TRBD2. With 1 base clipped from V and 6 bases from J, the junction kept 7 bases outside the gene matches. The CDR3 runs 17 residues. Germline V CDR1 and CDR2: SGHRS, YFSETQ. The CDR3 DNA reads as TGCGCCAGCAGCTTGACCCTAGCGGGGGGGTCTCCCGGGGAGCTGTTTTTT. Amino acid sequence: CASSLTLAGGSPGELFF.

This rearrangement joins TRBV6-5 to TRBJ2-1; the D is unclear. Germline V lookup: CDR1 MNHEY, CDR2 SVGAGI. There are 12 residues in the CDR3. Trimming cost V 6 bases and J 9 bases, with 12 bases left between them. CDR3 sequence reads: CASRELLGEQFF. For the CDR3, the DNA is TGTGCCAGCAGAGAGCTGCTAGGTGAGCAGTTCTTC.

The chain joins TRBV4-3 to TRBJ2-1; 8 nucleotides align to TRBD2. The CDR3 runs 17 residues. The germline V gene encodes CDR1 LGHNA and CDR2 YSLEER. The ends lost 5 bases at V and 0 bases at J; junction bases unmatched: 9. This chain's CDR3 is CASSAGTRGSSYNEQFF. DNA for the CDR3: TGCGCCAGCAGCGCCGGGACTAGGGGGAGCTCCTACAATGAGCAGTTCTTC.

This clone occurred a few times. V and J are TRBV27 and TRBJ1-5; no clear D gene. V was shortened by 6 bases and J by 0 bases, with 12 bases between the two germline ends. Germline assignment: CDR1 MNHEY and CDR2 SMNVEV (reference sequence). There are 15 residues in the CDR3. CDR3 region: CASSPVRGSNQPQHF. In nucleotides, the CDR3 is TGTGCCAGCAGCCCCGTTCGAGGTAGCAATCAGCCCCAGCATTTT.

Only a few counts were recorded for this clone. The V call is TRBV6-1, the J call TRBJ1-3; 9 nucleotides align to TRBD1. This CDR3 region has 14 residues. Germline V lookup: CDR1 MNHNS, CDR2 SASEGT. J was trimmed by 3 bases and V by 6 bases; bases with no gene match: 3. Here the CDR3 DNA reads TGTGCCAGCAGCCGGGACAGGGTTGGAAACACCATATATTTT. This gives the protein CASSRDRVGNTIYF.

The chain is built from TRBV11-2 and TRBJ2-5; TRBD2 might be the D (5 bases). Per the germline V gene, CDR1 is SGHAT and CDR2 is FQNNGV. There are 16 residues in the CDR3. With 1 base removed from V and 5 bases from J, the gap between germline ends came to 17 bases. CDR3 bases: TGTGCCAGCAGCTTAGGGGTCACGGACTTAGGGGAGACCCAGTACTTC. It translates to CASSLGVTDLGETQYF.

The chain uses TRBV18 and TRBJ1-4; perhaps TRBD1 as D (6 bases). The germline V and J ends were trimmed by 6 bases and 7 bases, with 18 bases remaining between them. Germline V gene data show CDR1 as KGHSH and CDR2 as LQKENI. This CDR3 region has 15 residues. The CDR3 DNA sequence: TGTGCCAGCTCCCTCACAGGGAGTTTAAGTGAAAAACTGTTTTTT. It is translated as CASSLTGSLSEKLFF.

V is TRBV7-6 and J is TRBJ2-3, with 11 bases that match TRBD2. J lost 5 bases, V lost 4 bases, and 5 bases had no gene match. The CDR3 extends over 15 amino acids. Germline CDR1 and CDR2: SGHVS and FNYEAQ. The CDR3 sequence is CASSSTSGAVDTQYF. In DNA form, the CDR3 reads TGTGCCAGCAGCTCGACTAGCGGGGCGGTAGATACGCAGTATTTT.

The chain employs TRBV28 and TRBJ1-2; a possible D gene is TRBD1 (6 bases). Trimming took off 5 bases at V and 3 bases at J, with 13 bases between the two ends. The CDR3 has 14 amino acids. Germline V CDR1 and CDR2: MDHEN, SYDVKM. In DNA, the CDR3 is TGTGCCAGCAGTCCATTGACAGGCTACTATGGCTACACCTTC. Translation gives CASSPLTGYYGYTF.

The J gene is TRBJ2-7, the V gene TRBV21-1; TRBD2 is the table's D call and was not checked against the DNA. TRBV21-1 represents a pseudogene. The CDR3 has 11 residues. DNA for the CDR3: TGTGCCAGCAGCAAAGGGAGGGAGGGGTACTTC. Translation: CASSKGREGYF.